This paragraph reports one T cell receptor (beta chain). CDR3 length: 14 amino acids. In germline, CDR1 is MNHNS, CDR2 SASEGT. V lost 4 bases to trimming and J lost 3 bases, with 13 bases between them. The data were produced by immunoSEQ multiplex PCR, yet TCRdb's version contains in-frame clones alone and is incomplete. The table includes tens of thousands of clones, approximately 89% detected once. The entry originates in a study of T cell changes during pregnancy in multiple sclerosis. The origin of this receptor is a female donor with multiple sclerosis, enrolled in a pregnancy study. The chain uses TRBV6-1 and TRBJ2-7; possible D gene TRBD1, 5 bases. The sample was CD8+ T cells from peripheral blood mononuclear cells, taken in the third trimester of pregnancy. This CDR3 is CASSASGPFYEQYF. In DNA, the CDR3 is TGTGCCAGCAGTGCCTCAGGGCCTTTCTACGAGCAGTACTTC.